This T cell receptor (beta chain) was sequenced during a study of T-cell reconstitution after alpha-beta-depleted transplantation in children. Findings and limits, study-wide: The main origin of T-cell counts and diversity one year after transplant was newly produced T cells. Surviving recipient T cells and thymic progenitors produced the high day-60 TCRbeta diversity seen in some patients.

In this sample, this clonotype turned up many times. The antigen is unknown. V dropped 6 bases and J dropped 0 bases, with 9 bases sitting between them. Germline V gene lookup returns CDR1 MDHEN and CDR2 SYDVKM. This CDR3 spans 14 amino acids. The TCRbeta library was prepared with unique molecular identifiers. A single record per CDR3 protein comes from TCRdb applying MiXCR to the PCR reads. Counted here are 300,000 to 400,000 distinct CDR3 sequences, roughly 17% occurring once; the ten biggest clones make up roughly 41%. The sequencing used PBMCs, mostly from graft donor cells, collected 360 days after TCRalphabeta/CD19-depleted stem cell transplant. The receptor was derived from a male patient between 2 and 10 years old who had a stem cell transplant for acute lymphoblastic leukemia, so the T cells may come from the graft donor. The chain uses TRBV28 and TRBJ1-5, with a possible D match to TRBD1 (5 bases). CDR3 coding DNA: TGTGCCAGCAGCCTCAGGGTTAGCAATCAGCCCCAGCATTTT. Amino acid sequence: CASSLRVSNQPQHF. Supplemented by reference TRBV28 and TRBJ1-5, the full variable domain reads DVKVTQSSRYLVKRTGEKVFLECVQDMDHENMFWYRQDPGLGLRLIYFSYDVKMKEKGDIPEGYSVSREKKERFSLILESASTNQTSMYLCASSLRVSNQPQHFGDGTRLSIL.